This T cell receptor beta chain was documented in a study of cytomegalovirus exposure and HLA in healthy donors. Concerning this clone: The antigen remains undetermined. The germline gene is not matched at one end of the junction; a read error may be the cause.

CDR1 and CDR2 from the germline V gene are SEHNR and FQNEAQ (reference sequence). The CDR3 runs 16 residues. Vbeta (60) and Jbeta (13) primers were used in the PCR. Sequenced by immunoSEQ multiplex PCR; TCRdb stores in-frame clones only, minus some. This sample yields a few hundred thousand clones, of which around 81% are seen a single time; around 8.6% belongs to the top ten. At sampling all donors were nominally healthy, likely with unrecorded immune exposures. Study-wide points: It was reportedly the case that the classifier diagnosed cytomegalovirus status with high specificity and sensitivity. Earlier analysis looked at TCR beta V segments, and most were productive about 90% or about 30% of the time. In a later analysis, compared with equally common non-associated chains, HLA-associated beta chains were more expanded.

The TCR comes from a woman aged 55-69 years in good health and CMV-seropositive. V gene TRBV7-9 combines with J gene TRBJ2-5; 10 bases agree with TRBD2. What was sequenced was PBMCs. The CDR3 bases are TGTTCCAGCAGCTTAGGACTAGCGGACTATGGGGAGACCCAGTACTTC. This sequence encodes CSSSLGLADYGETQYF.